This TCR beta chain stems from a study of Graves' ophthalmopathy and Graves' hyperthyroidism. This clonotype has a handful of counts. CDR1 is LNHDA, CDR2 SQIVND, per germline (reference sequence). The CDR3 is 13 amino acids. J gave up 5 bases and V 5 bases, and 6 bases lay outside the gene matches. Transcripts of RNA were the source for amplifying TCR beta CDR3 regions. HTBI primers primed a first-round RT-PCR, and a second-round multiplex PCR followed. TCRdb reprocessed the multiplex PCR reads with MiXCR, giving one entry per CDR3 protein. Of about 240,000 distinct CDR3 sequences detected, around 45% appear once; the ten largest clones hold over 40%.

The V call is TRBV19, the J call TRBJ2-7, with 7 bases aligning to TRBD1. The sample comprised peripheral blood. The source is an adult man with Graves' ophthalmopathy. As DNA, the CDR3 is TGTGCCAGTAGTGCGAAGGGGGCAAACGAGCAGTACTTC. Protein sequence: CASSAKGANEQYF.